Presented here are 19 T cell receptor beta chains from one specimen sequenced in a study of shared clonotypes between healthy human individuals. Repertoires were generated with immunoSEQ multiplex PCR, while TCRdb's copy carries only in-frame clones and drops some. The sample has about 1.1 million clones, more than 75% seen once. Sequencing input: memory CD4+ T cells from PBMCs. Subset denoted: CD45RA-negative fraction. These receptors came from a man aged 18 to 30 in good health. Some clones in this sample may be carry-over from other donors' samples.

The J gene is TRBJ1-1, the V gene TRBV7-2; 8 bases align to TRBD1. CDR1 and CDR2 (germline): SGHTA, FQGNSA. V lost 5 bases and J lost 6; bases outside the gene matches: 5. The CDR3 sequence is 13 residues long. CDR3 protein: CASSGQGSAEAFF. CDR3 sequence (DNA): TGTGCCAGCAGCGGACAGGGTTCGGCTGAAGCTTTCTTT. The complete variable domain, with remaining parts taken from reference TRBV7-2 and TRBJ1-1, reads GAGVSQSPSNKVTEKGKDVELRCDPISGHTALYWYRQSLGQGLEFLIYFQGNSAPDKSGLPSDRFSAERTGGSVSTLTIQRTQQEDSAVYLCASSGQGSAEAFFGQGTRLTVV.

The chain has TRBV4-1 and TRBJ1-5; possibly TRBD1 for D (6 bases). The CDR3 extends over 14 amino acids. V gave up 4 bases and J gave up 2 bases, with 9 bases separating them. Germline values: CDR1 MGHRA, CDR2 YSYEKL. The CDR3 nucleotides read TGCGCCAGCAGCCCCCCAGGGGGCAATCAGCCCCAGCATTTT. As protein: CASSPPGGNQPQHF.

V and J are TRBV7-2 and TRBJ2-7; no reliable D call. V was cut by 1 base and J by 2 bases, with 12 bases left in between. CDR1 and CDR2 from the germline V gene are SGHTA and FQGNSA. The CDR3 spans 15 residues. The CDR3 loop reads CASSLGPQYPYEQYF. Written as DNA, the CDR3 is TGTGCCAGCAGCTTAGGACCCCAATACCCCTACGAGCAGTACTTC. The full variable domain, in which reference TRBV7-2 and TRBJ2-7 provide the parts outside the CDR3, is GAGVSQSPSNKVTEKGKDVELRCDPISGHTALYWYRQSLGQGLEFLIYFQGNSAPDKSGLPSDRFSAERTGGSVSTLTIQRTQQEDSAVYLCASSLGPQYPYEQYFGPGTRLTVT.

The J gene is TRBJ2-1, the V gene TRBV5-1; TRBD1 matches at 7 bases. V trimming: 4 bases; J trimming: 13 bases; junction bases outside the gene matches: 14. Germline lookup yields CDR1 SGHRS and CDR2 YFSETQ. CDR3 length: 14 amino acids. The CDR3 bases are TGCGCCAGCAGCCAAGATAGGACAGGAGGAACCCAGTTCTTC. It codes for CASSQDRTGGTQFF.

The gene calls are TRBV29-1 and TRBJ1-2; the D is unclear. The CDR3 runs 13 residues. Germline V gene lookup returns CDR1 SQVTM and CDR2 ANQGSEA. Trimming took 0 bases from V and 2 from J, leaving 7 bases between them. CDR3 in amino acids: CSVEEGRNYGYTF. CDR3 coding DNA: TGCAGCGTTGAAGAAGGCAGGAACTATGGCTACACCTTC.

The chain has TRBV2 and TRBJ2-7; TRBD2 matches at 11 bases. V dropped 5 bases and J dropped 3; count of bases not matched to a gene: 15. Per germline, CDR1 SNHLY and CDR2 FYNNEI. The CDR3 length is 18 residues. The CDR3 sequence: CASSLRPGLAVRDYEQYF. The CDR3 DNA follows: TGTGCCAGCAGTCTCCGACCGGGACTAGCGGTGAGGGACTACGAGCAGTACTTC.

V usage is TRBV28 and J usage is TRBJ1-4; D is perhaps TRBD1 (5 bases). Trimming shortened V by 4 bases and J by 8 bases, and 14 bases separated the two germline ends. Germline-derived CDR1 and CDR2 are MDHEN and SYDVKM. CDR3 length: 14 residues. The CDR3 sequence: CASSSRTEGEKLFF. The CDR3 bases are TGTGCCAGCAGTTCCCGGACCGAGGGGGAAAAACTGTTTTTT.

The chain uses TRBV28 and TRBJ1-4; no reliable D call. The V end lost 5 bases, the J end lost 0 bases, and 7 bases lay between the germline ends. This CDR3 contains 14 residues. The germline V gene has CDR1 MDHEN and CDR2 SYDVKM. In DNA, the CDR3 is TGTGCCAGCAGTGGACCTCCAACTAATGAAAAACTGTTTTTT. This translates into CASSGPPTNEKLFF.

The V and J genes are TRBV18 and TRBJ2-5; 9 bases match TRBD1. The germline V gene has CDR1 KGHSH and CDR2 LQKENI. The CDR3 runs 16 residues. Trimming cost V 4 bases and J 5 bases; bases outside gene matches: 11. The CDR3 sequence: CASSLGGRQGEETQYF. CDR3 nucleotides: TGTGCCAGCTCACTTGGAGGTAGACAGGGGGAGGAGACCCAGTACTTC.

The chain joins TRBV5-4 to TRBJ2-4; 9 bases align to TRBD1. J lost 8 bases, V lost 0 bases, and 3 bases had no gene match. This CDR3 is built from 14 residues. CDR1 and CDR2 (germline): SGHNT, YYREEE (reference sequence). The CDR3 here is CASSLGDRADIQYF. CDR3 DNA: TGTGCCAGCAGCTTGGGGGACAGGGCAGACATTCAGTACTTC.

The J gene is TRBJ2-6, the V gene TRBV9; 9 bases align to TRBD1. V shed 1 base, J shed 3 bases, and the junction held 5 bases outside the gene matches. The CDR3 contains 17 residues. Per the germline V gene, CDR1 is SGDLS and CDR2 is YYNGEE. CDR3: CASSVTTGGYGANVLTF. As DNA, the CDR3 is TGTGCCAGCAGCGTAACTACAGGGGGCTATGGGGCCAACGTCCTGACTTTC. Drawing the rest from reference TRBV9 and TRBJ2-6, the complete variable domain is DSGVTQTPKHLITATGQRVTLRCSPRSGDLSVYWYQQSLDQGLQFLIQYYNGEERAKGNILERFSAQQFPDLHSELNLSSLELGDSALYFCASSVTTGGYGANVLTFGAGSRLTVL.

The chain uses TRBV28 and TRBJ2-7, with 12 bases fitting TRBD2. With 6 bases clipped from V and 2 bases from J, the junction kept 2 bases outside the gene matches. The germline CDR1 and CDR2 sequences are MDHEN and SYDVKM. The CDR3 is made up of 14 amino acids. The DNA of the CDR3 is TGTGCCAGCAGAACTAGCGGGAGGACCTACGAGCAGTACTTC. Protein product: CASRTSGRTYEQYF.

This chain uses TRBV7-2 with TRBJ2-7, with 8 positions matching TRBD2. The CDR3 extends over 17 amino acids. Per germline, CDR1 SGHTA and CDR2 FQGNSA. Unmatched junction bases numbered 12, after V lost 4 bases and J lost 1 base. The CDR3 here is CASSYRGGAGGSYEQYF. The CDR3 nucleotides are TGTGCCAGCAGCTACCGAGGTGGGGCGGGAGGTTCCTACGAGCAGTACTTC.

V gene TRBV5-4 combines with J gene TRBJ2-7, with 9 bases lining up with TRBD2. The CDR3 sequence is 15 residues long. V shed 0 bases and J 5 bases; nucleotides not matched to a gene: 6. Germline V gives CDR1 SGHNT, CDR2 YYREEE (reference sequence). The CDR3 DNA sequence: TGTGCCAGCAGCTTGGGGCTAGCGGGAAATAACGAGCAGTACTTC. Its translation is CASSLGLAGNNEQYF.

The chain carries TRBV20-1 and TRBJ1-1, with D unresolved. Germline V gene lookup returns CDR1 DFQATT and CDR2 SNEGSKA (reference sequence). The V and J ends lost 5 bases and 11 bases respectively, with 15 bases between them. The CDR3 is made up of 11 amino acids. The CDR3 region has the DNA TGCAGTGCTCGCACGGAGTCGGCCGCTTTCTTT. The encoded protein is CSARTESAAFF.

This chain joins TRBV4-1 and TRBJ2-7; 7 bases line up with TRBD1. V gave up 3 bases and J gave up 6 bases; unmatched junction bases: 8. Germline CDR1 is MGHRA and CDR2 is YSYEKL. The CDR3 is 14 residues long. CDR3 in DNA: TGCGCCAGCAGCCAGACAGGGTCTTCAGTCGAGCAGTACTTC. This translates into CASSQTGSSVEQYF.

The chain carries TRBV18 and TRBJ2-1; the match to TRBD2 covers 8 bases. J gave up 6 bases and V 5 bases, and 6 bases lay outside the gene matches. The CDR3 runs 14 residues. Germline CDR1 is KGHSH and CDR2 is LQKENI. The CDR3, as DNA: TGTGCCAGCTCATCCCAGCGGGAGCTCAATGAGCAGTTCTTC. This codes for CASSSQRELNEQFF.

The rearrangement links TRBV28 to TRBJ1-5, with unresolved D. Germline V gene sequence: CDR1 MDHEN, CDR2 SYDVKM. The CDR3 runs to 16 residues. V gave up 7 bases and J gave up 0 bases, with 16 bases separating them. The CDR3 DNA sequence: TGTGCCAGCACCGAGGTGGCAGACTATAGCAATCAGCCCCAGCATTTT. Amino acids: CASTEVADYSNQPQHF.

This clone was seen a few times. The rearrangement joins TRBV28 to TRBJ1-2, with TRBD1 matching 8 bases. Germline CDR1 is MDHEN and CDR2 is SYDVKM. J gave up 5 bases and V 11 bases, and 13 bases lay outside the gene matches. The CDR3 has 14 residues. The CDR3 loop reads CASLAGGEVYGYTF. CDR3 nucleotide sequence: TGTGCCTCCCTTGCAGGGGGCGAGGTGTATGGCTACACCTTC.